The rows below give T cell receptor beta chains drawn from one sample of a study of cytomegalovirus exposure and HLA in healthy donors. Some clones are missing from TCRdb's copy, which holds only in-frame ones; the method was immunoSEQ multiplex PCR. The repertoire has 150,000 to 200,000 clones, roughly 80% of them found once; the top ten carry approximately 7%. The sample comprised PBMCs. Source of these receptors: a woman aged 25 to 39 in good health and CMV-seropositive. CDR3s include the opening cysteine and the closing phenylalanine or tryptophan. Fields, in order: CDR3 DNA, CDR3 protein, V gene, D gene, clone size, J gene. The D gene is left open where the match is weak. Size is omitted from some rows. Given values are once, few, many or a class for expanded clones.

TGTGCCAGCAGCGTAGCTCGGGGGGAGACCCAGTACTTC | CASSVARGETQYF | TRBV9 | . | . | TRBJ2-5
TGCAGTGGAGAATGGGCGGGGGGGGGCTCCTACAATGAGCAGTTCTTC | CSGEWAGGGSYNEQFF | TRBV29-1 | TRBD2 | . | TRBJ2-1
TGTGCCAGTAGTATACCGGGACAGGGGACGGAACTGTTTTTT | CASSIPGQGTELFF | TRBV19 | TRBD1 | . | TRBJ1-4
TGTGCCAGCAGCTTAGCCAGGGCGGACGCCGGGGAGCTGTTTTTT | CASSLARADAGELFF | TRBV7-9 | . | . | TRBJ2-2
TGTGCCAGCAGTTCCGGAGGCAATTCACCCCTCCACTTT | CASSSGGNSPLHF | TRBV7-9 | . | . | TRBJ1-6
TGTGCCAGCAGTGAACCCCCGGGGTTTAATTCACCCCTCCACTTT | CASSEPPGFNSPLHF | TRBV2 | . | . | TRBJ1-6
TGTGCCAGTAGTATAAAAGGAGGACACGAGCAGTACTTC | CASSIKGGHEQYF | TRBV19 | . | . | TRBJ2-7
TGTGCCAGCAGTTCAGCGGGGGGTCGAGAGACCCAGTACTTC | CASSSAGGRETQYF | TRBV28 | TRBD2 | . | TRBJ2-5
TGTGCCAGCAGCTTACGGGGACAGGGGGCGGCAGATACGCAGTATTTT | CASSLRGQGAADTQYF | TRBV7-2 | TRBD1 | . | TRBJ2-3
TGTGCCAGCAGCTTGGAACGGGGGGCGGATCATCAAGAGACCCAGTACTTC | CASSLERGADHQETQYF | TRBV5-6 | . | . | TRBJ2-5
TGTGCCAGCAGTCCCCGGTACTCGGGAAATCAGCCCCAGCATTTT | CASSPRYSGNQPQHF | TRBV28 | . | . | TRBJ1-5
TGTGCCAGCAGTTACTTGGCCACAGGGCAACTCTATGGCTACACCTTC | CASSYLATGQLYGYTF | TRBV6-5 | . | . | TRBJ1-2
TGTGCCAGTAGAAGGGGGTCCACTGAAGCTTTCTTT | CASRRGSTEAFF | TRBV19 | . | . | TRBJ1-1
TGTGCCAGCAGTGGCTGGACAGTTTCGAACACTGAAGCTTTCTTT | CASSGWTVSNTEAFF | TRBV25-1 | . | . | TRBJ1-1
TGTGCCAGCAGTGGCGGACAGGGCGCTGAAGCTTTCTTT | CASSGGQGAEAFF | TRBV6-1 | TRBD1 | . | TRBJ1-1
TGTGCCAGCAGCGATGAGGTATATTCTGGAAACACCATATATTTT | CASSDEVYSGNTIYF | TRBV9 | . | . | TRBJ1-3
TGTGCCAGCAGCCATTACGGGACAGGGAACACTGAAGCTTTCTTT | CASSHYGTGNTEAFF | TRBV14 | TRBD1 | . | TRBJ1-1
TGCGCCAGCAGCCAAGATCCGGGACAGAATGAAAAACTGTTTTTT | CASSQDPGQNEKLFF | TRBV4-3 | TRBD1 | once | TRBJ1-4
TGCGCCAGCAGCTTGGTTCCATCCGGGACAGGACGCACTGAAGCTTTCTTT | CASSLVPSGTGRTEAFF | TRBV5-1 | TRBD1 | . | TRBJ1-1
TGTGCCAGCAGCCAGAGAGGGAACACTGAAGCTTTCTTT | CASSQRGNTEAFF | TRBV7-8 | . | . | TRBJ1-1
TGTGCCAGCAGGGGAGGGACAATTAACACTGAAGCTTTCTTT | CASRGGTINTEAFF | TRBV5-4 | . | . | TRBJ1-1
TGTGCCAGCAGCTTCGGCAGGATGGTCGGCTACACCTTC | CASSFGRMVGYTF | TRBV7-9 | . | once | TRBJ1-2
TGTGCCACCGGGACAGGGGGCTTTGGGTACACTGAAGCTTTCTTT | CATGTGGFGYTEAFF | TRBV18 | TRBD1 | . | TRBJ1-1
TGCGCCAGCAGCCAAGTCTTAACAGGCCCAACCCCGGATGGCTACACCTTC | CASSQVLTGPTPDGYTF | TRBV4-1 | . | . | TRBJ1-2
TGTGCTAGCAGGTTAGAGCAGGCCTACGAGCAGTACTTC | CASRLEQAYEQYF | TRBV7-8 | . | . | TRBJ2-7
TGCAGCGTTGGCCTAGATGGGACCCAGTACTTC | CSVGLDGTQYF | TRBV29-1 | . | . | TRBJ2-5
TGTGCCAGCAGCGGAGAAGGAGGGGGAGGGGCTGGCGAGCAGTACTTC | CASSGEGGGGAGEQYF | TRBV7-9 | . | . | TRBJ2-7
TGTGCCAGCAGTTACAATCGAGGCCATGGCTACACCTTC | CASSYNRGHGYTF | TRBV6-5 | . | . | TRBJ1-2
TGTGCCAGCAGTGACTTTGTAGGGACAGGGAACTACGAGCAGTACTTC | CASSDFVGTGNYEQYF | TRBV2 | TRBD1 | . | TRBJ2-7
TGCGCCAGCAGCCAACGGGGGATCCAAGAGACCCAGTACTTC | CASSQRGIQETQYF | TRBV4-1 | . | . | TRBJ2-5
TGTGCCAGCAGCCCGGGACACTCTAACTATGGCTACACCTTC | CASSPGHSNYGYTF | TRBV7-3 | . | . | TRBJ1-2
TGTGCCACCAGCAGAGATCGGACAGGGGGGGTCAACAATCAGCCCCAGCATTTT | CATSRDRTGGVNNQPQHF | TRBV15 | TRBD1 | . | TRBJ1-5
TGTGCCAGCAGCTTAGCGCGGGACAGCCCCGATCAGCCCCAGCATTTT | CASSLARDSPDQPQHF | TRBV7-9 | TRBD1 | . | TRBJ1-5
TGTGCCAGCAGCGGCCGGGACAGGGGTTTTAGTATTGGCTACACCTTC | CASSGRDRGFSIGYTF | TRBV6-6 | TRBD1 | . | TRBJ1-2
TGTGCCAGCAGTGAGGCCAGGGGTTCCTACGAGCAGTACTTC | CASSEARGSYEQYF | TRBV2 | . | . | TRBJ2-7
TGTGCCAGCAGCCCGGACAACACAGATACGCAGTATTTT | CASSPDNTDTQYF | TRBV11-3 | . | once | TRBJ2-3
TGTGCCAGCAGTTTCACGGGGTTATCCTACGAGCAGTACTTC | CASSFTGLSYEQYF | TRBV27 | . | . | TRBJ2-7
TGTGCCAGCAGTCAGGATAACACTGAAGCTTTCTTT | CASSQDNTEAFF | TRBV2 | . | . | TRBJ1-1
TGTGCCAGCAGCTTAGGAGGGACAGTGAATGAAAAACTGTTTTTT | CASSLGGTVNEKLFF | TRBV7-8 | TRBD1 | . | TRBJ1-4
TGCAGCGTTGTTCGGGGGGCGAACGAGCAGTACTTC | CSVVRGANEQYF | TRBV29-1 | . | . | TRBJ2-7
TGTGCCAGCAGTGAAAACAGGGGGATCCAAGAGACCCAGTACTTC | CASSENRGIQETQYF | TRBV2 | TRBD1 | . | TRBJ2-5
TGTGCCTGGAGGCCGGGACAAATAATGAACACTGAAGCTTTCTTT | CAWRPGQIMNTEAFF | TRBV30 | . | . | TRBJ1-1
TGTGCCAGCAGCTTAAGCGACAGGGGGTCCACTTTCGGTGAAAAACTGTTTTTT | CASSLSDRGSTFGEKLFF | TRBV9 | TRBD1 | . | TRBJ1-4
TGTGCCAGCAGCTACTCGTGGGGAGGCACAGATACGCAGTATTTT | CASSYSWGGTDTQYF | TRBV11-3 | . | . | TRBJ2-3
TGTGCCAGCTCACAAGGACAGTTCTCTGGAAACACCATATATTTT | CASSQGQFSGNTIYF | TRBV18 | . | . | TRBJ1-3
TGTGCCAGCAGGATGAGGTCCCTTAACACTGAAGCTTTCTTT | CASRMRSLNTEAFF | TRBV6-5 | . | few | TRBJ1-1
TGCGCCAGCAGCCAAGGGAATGGAGGAGTCGGAAGCTCCTACGAGCAGTACTTC | CASSQGNGGVGSSYEQYF | TRBV4-3 | . | . | TRBJ2-7
TGTGCCAGCACGGGACTCAGCTCCTACGAGCAGTACTTC | CASTGLSSYEQYF | TRBV2 | . | . | TRBJ2-7
TGTGCCAGTCTACAGTCGAACCTTAATTCACCCCTCCACTTT | CASLQSNLNSPLHF | TRBV6-4 | . | . | TRBJ1-6
TGTGCCAGCAGCCCCCGGACAGGGGGCCTTAGCGAAAAACTGTTTTTT | CASSPRTGGLSEKLFF | TRBV7-9 | TRBD1 | . | TRBJ1-4
TGTGCCAGCTCACCAGAGACAGATTACGAGCAGTACTTC | CASSPETDYEQYF | TRBV18 | . | . | TRBJ2-7
TGTGCCTGGAGTGTTACGGACAGGGTGATATCCAACTATGGCTACACCTTC | CAWSVTDRVISNYGYTF | TRBV30 | TRBD1 | . | TRBJ1-2
TGCGCCAGCAGCCGACTAGACCCAGCCACCGGGGAGCTGTTTTTT | CASSRLDPATGELFF | TRBV4-3 | . | . | TRBJ2-2
TGTGCCAGCAGCTTGGGACAGGGATTAAATGAGCAGTTCTTC | CASSLGQGLNEQFF | TRBV7-3 | TRBD1 | . | TRBJ2-1
TGTGCCAGCAGGAAATCAGGAATCATGAACACTGAAGCTTTCTTT | CASRKSGIMNTEAFF | TRBV2 | . | . | TRBJ1-1
TGTGCCAGCAGAAGTAGTAACACCGGGGAGCTGTTTTTT | CASRSSNTGELFF | TRBV6-6 | . | . | TRBJ2-2
TGTGCCAGCAGCTTAGGGGCAACTAATGAAAAACTGTTTTTT | CASSLGATNEKLFF | TRBV5-6 | . | . | TRBJ1-4
TGTGCCAGCCGGACGGACACAACTAATGAAAAACTGTTTTTT | CASRTDTTNEKLFF | TRBV2 | . | . | TRBJ1-4
TGTGCCAGCAGCTTAGTAACACTAGCGGGGGCACACAATGAGCAGTTCTTC | CASSLVTLAGAHNEQFF | TRBV11-1 | TRBD2 | . | TRBJ2-1
TGTGCCAGCAGTGAATTGGGGACTAGCAGCTACGAGCAGTACTTC | CASSELGTSSYEQYF | TRBV2 | TRBD2 | . | TRBJ2-7